The next 20 T cell receptor beta chains were all read from a single sample in a study of T cell responses to AZD1222 COVID-19 vaccine. Produced via immunoSEQ multiplex PCR; TCRdb's table is partial and in-frame only. The sample shows about 130,000 clones, 80% to 90% of them seen only once. The sequencing used peripheral blood, collected on day 0 of AZD1222 vaccination. The source of these receptors is an adult in good health.

The chain is built from TRBV9 and TRBJ1-5; TRBD1 aligns across 7 bases. The length of the CDR3 is 16 residues. In germline, CDR1 is SGDLS, CDR2 YYNGEE. The V and J ends lost 6 bases and 0 bases, in that order; junction bases with no gene match: 9. CDR3 DNA: TGTGCCAGCATTTTTCCGGGACAGTATAGCAATCAGCCCCAGCATTTT. It specifies CASIFPGQYSNQPQHF.

This rearrangement joins TRBV11-2 to TRBJ1-5; perhaps TRBD1 as D (5 bases). Germline CDR1 reads SGHAT; CDR2 reads FQNNGV. The ends were cut back, 4 bases at V and 4 bases at J, with 8 bases in the middle. The CDR3 extends over 13 amino acids. CDR3 coding DNA: TGTGCCAGCAGCTCGGGACGGAATCAGCCCCAGCATTTT. The encoded protein is CASSSGRNQPQHF.

V and J are TRBV5-8 and TRBJ2-7, with no clear D. The CDR3 totals 12 residues. Trimming left V 2 bases short and J 7 bases short, with 10 bases between. Per the germline V gene, CDR1 is SGHTS and CDR2 is YDEGEE. Here the CDR3 reads CASSFQRREQYF. The CDR3 region has the DNA TGTGCCAGCAGCTTTCAACGGAGAGAGCAGTACTTC.

V gene TRBV5-4 combines with J gene TRBJ1-1; no firm D call. Between the trimmed V and J ends, which lost 0 bases and 1 base, there was a span of 7 bases. CDR3 length: 14 amino acids. Germline-derived CDR1 and CDR2 are SGHNT and YYREEE (reference sequence). In DNA, the CDR3 is TGTGCCAGCAGCTTGGAACGGTGGAACACTGAAGCTTTCTTT. Protein: CASSLERWNTEAFF.

This chain connects TRBV5-4 to TRBJ1-6; the D gene is possibly TRBD1 (6 bases). This CDR3 comprises 14 residues. Germline CDR1 reads SGHNT; CDR2 reads YYREEE (reference sequence). With 2 bases removed from V and 10 bases from J, the gap between germline ends came to 13 bases. In DNA, the CDR3 is TGTGCCAGCAGCTTACAGGGTGTGGGGTCACCCCTCCACTTT. Amino acid sequence: CASSLQGVGSPLHF.

The genes are TRBV4-3 and TRBJ1-1, with D perhaps matching TRBD1 (6 bases). Germline lookup yields CDR1 LGHNA and CDR2 YSLEER. V was clipped by 0 bases and J by 5 bases, with 19 bases between them. CDR3 length equals 17 residues. DNA for the CDR3: TGCGCCAGCAGCCAAGATCTCAGGGGAGAAGCGTATACTGAAGCTTTCTTT. This sequence encodes CASSQDLRGEAYTEAFF.

The chain joins TRBV6-1 to TRBJ2-4, with D tentatively TRBD1 (5 bases). The V gene lost 1 base and the J gene lost 0 bases, with 10 bases spanning the gap. Germline CDR1 MNHNS, CDR2 SASEGT. This CDR3 has 16 amino acids. CDR3 amino acids: CASSEEYRIAKNIQYF. The DNA for the CDR3 is TGTGCCAGCAGTGAAGAGTACAGGATAGCCAAAAACATTCAGTACTTC.

The gene calls are TRBV19 and TRBJ1-5; no firm D call. Germline loops: CDR1 LNHDA, CDR2 SQIVND (reference sequence). This CDR3 has 12 residues. V was pared by 2 bases and J by 6 bases, with 5 bases between. This CDR3 reads CASSIIGQPQHF. Written as DNA, the CDR3 is TGTGCCAGTAGTATAATCGGTCAGCCCCAGCATTTT.

V and J are TRBV19 and TRBJ1-5, with TRBD1 identical over 7 bases. Germline values: CDR1 LNHDA, CDR2 SQIVND (reference sequence). V trimming: 3 bases; J trimming: 4 bases; junction bases outside the gene matches: 6. The CDR3 sequence is 15 residues long. The CDR3 region has the DNA TGTGCCAGTAGTATTCAGGACAGGCGAAATCAGCCCCAGCATTTT. Its protein product is CASSIQDRRNQPQHF. The full variable domain, with the rest looked up from reference TRBV19 and TRBJ1-5, is DGGITQSPKYLFRKEGQNVTLSCEQNLNHDAMYWYRQDPGQGLRLIYYSQIVNDFQKGDIAEGYSVSREKKESFPLTVTSAQKNPTAFYLCASSIQDRRNQPQHFGDGTRLSIL.

The J gene is TRBJ1-3, the V gene TRBV5-1; no clear D gene. CDR3 length equals 15 residues. Trimming took off 4 bases at V and 2 bases at J, with 13 bases between the two ends. Germline V lookup: CDR1 SGHRS, CDR2 YFSETQ. CDR3 sequence reads: CASSTSGGAGNTIYF. CDR3 sequence (DNA): TGCGCCAGCAGCACATCAGGTGGAGCTGGAAACACCATATATTTT.

J is TRBJ1-5 and V is TRBV7-2; D gene uncertain. The CDR3 totals 14 residues. Trimming removed 5 bases from V and 0 bases from J, with 8 bases in between. Germline values: CDR1 SGHTA, CDR2 FQGNSA. The CDR3 loop is CASSPRASNQPQHF. The CDR3 bases are TGTGCCAGCAGCCCAAGGGCTAGCAATCAGCCCCAGCATTTT. Looking up the rest from reference TRBV7-2 and TRBJ1-5 gives the full variable domain: GAGVSQSPSNKVTEKGKDVELRCDPISGHTALYWYRQSLGQGLEFLIYFQGNSAPDKSGLPSDRFSAERTGGSVSTLTIQRTQQEDSAVYLCASSPRASNQPQHFGDGTRLSIL.

The CDR3 is CASSRALLAGELFF. CDR3 sequence (DNA): TGTGCCAGCAGCAGGGCGTTGTTAGCCGGGGAGCTGTTTTTT. This sequence joins TRBV28 and TRBJ2-2, with D possibly matching TRBD1 (5 bases). CDR3 length equals 14 residues. Trimming removed 6 bases from V and 6 bases from J, with 14 bases in between. CDR1 is MDHEN, CDR2 SYDVKM, per germline. Complete variable domain (other parts from reference TRBV28 and TRBJ2-2): DVKVTQSSRYLVKRTGEKVFLECVQDMDHENMFWYRQDPGLGLRLIYFSYDVKMKEKGDIPEGYSVSREKKERFSLILESASTNQTSMYLCASSRALLAGELFFGEGSRLTVL.

The chain combines TRBV12-3 or TRBV12-4 with TRBJ1-5, with D maybe TRBD1 (5 bases). V was cut by 5 bases and J by 6 bases, with 8 bases left in between. CDR3 length equals 12 residues. The CDR3 sequence: CASSPDSQPQHF. CDR3 bases: TGTGCCAGCAGTCCCGACAGTCAGCCCCAGCATTTT.

The chain carries TRBV6-5 and TRBJ2-7; D remains ambiguous. Germline-derived CDR1 and CDR2 are MNHEY and SVGAGI. The CDR3 is 12 residues long. The germline V and J ends were trimmed by 6 bases and 5 bases, with 11 bases remaining between them. CDR3 coding DNA: TGTGCCAGCAGCCGATTTGAAGACGAGCAGTACTTC. Translation: CASSRFEDEQYF.

The CDR3 DNA reads as TGTGCCAGCAGTTCCCCCTATGGCTACACCTTC. This sequence encodes CASSSPYGYTF. The chain carries TRBV28 and TRBJ1-2; D remains ambiguous. V lost 4 bases and J lost 4, with 4 bases in between. This CDR3 spans 11 amino acids. Germline V gene data show CDR1 as MDHEN and CDR2 as SYDVKM.

The V and J genes are TRBV7-9 and TRBJ1-6; possibly TRBD1 for D (5 bases). V lost 6 bases, J lost 6 bases, and 15 bases lay in between. The germline V gene has CDR1 SEHNR and CDR2 FQNEAQ (reference sequence). The CDR3 sequence is 15 residues long. The CDR3 nucleotides are TGTGCCAGCAGACCTCAAACAGGAATTAATTCACCCCTCCACTTT. Protein product: CASRPQTGINSPLHF.

This chain uses TRBV28 with TRBJ2-7, with D perhaps matching TRBD1 (5 bases). The V end lost 10 bases, the J end lost 5 bases, and 24 bases lay between the germline ends. CDR1 and CDR2 (germline): MDHEN, SYDVKM. This CDR3 has 15 amino acids. CDR3 sequence (DNA): TGTGCCACCCTGGTCCGGACATCCCTGTCTGACGAGCAGTACTTC. Translated, it gives CATLVRTSLSDEQYF.

V and J are TRBV12-3 or TRBV12-4 and TRBJ1-2; a weak D match, TRBD1 (6 bases). Deletions cut 5 bases from V and 0 bases from J, with 7 bases between. The CDR3 sequence is 13 residues long. As DNA, the CDR3 is TGTGCCAGCAGTCCAGGGGCTAACTATGGCTACACCTTC. It translates to CASSPGANYGYTF.

The rearrangement uses TRBV28 and TRBJ2-5; TRBD1 agrees at 7 bases. The CDR3 has 14 residues. J was trimmed by 0 bases and V by 6 bases; bases with no gene match: 4. CDR1 is MDHEN and CDR2 is SYDVKM in the germline V gene. Here the CDR3 DNA reads TGTGCCAGCAGCGGGACAGCATACCAAGAGACCCAGTACTTC. It specifies CASSGTAYQETQYF.

This clone was seen just once. The J gene is TRBJ1-1, the V gene TRBV29-1; 8 bases are a match to TRBD1. Germline loops: CDR1 SQVTM, CDR2 ANQGSEA. Trimming cost V 6 bases and J 2 bases; bases outside gene matches: 2. CDR3 length: 12 residues. The CDR3, as DNA: TGCAGCGTGGGACAGGCCAACACTGAAGCTTTCTTT. It encodes CSVGQANTEAFF.